This T cell receptor beta chain was sequenced for a study of T cell clonality in common variable immunodeficiency (dated by TCRdb to between 2015 and 2016). What the research found in general, with its limitations: Correlations between repertoire features and clinical complications were limited by patient heterogeneity within the CVID cohort. It was noted by the authors that sequencing of the repertoires of T cell subpopulations would be needed to clarify the cause of the increased clonality in CVID. Healthy controls shared more TCRbeta clones with each other than CVID subjects shared among themselves (p < 0.0001). Compared with healthy controls, CVID subjects showed increased TCRbeta clonality (t-test p = 0.018), a feature most characteristic of about a third of subjects. Even though DNA input was equal, the average per sample came to some 90,000 unique sequences for controls compared with roughly 30,000 for CVID samples. Reportedly, TCRbeta sequences from CVID had fewer deletions and N-nucleotide insertions, and highly modified clones with 13 or more V deletions were absent from CVID.

Diagnosis of CVID followed standard criteria, namely serum IgG, IgA and/or IgM below the normal range together with specific antibody deficiency. A total of 40 to 45 subjects (approximately 15 female and 30 or so male; age range roughly 8 to 65 years, mean age roughly 40) were included in the CVID group. Predominantly Caucasian heritage was noted among both the CVID patients and the healthy controls. All CVID subjects had received replacement immunoglobulin therapy for at least one year at the time of study participation. When blood was collected, none of the CVID subjects were ill or on immunomodulatory or immunosuppressive medication. From each donor, roughly 4.5 to 8 ml of heparinized peripheral whole blood was collected. Genomic DNA from adults with common variable immune deficiency (CVID) and from healthy adult controls was used for sequencing of TCRbeta CDR3 repertoires. Diluted blood was density-centrifuged over Hypaque 1077 or Ficoll-Paque to isolate peripheral blood mononuclear cells. Genomic DNA was obtained from unsorted mononuclear cells through either Qiagen column purification or a centrifugation-based method.

CVID samples and control samples contributed equivalent amounts of genomic DNA as sequencing input. For every sample, a 60 bp segment covering the rearranged TCRbeta CDR3 region was amplified and then sequenced. TCRbeta amplification used the immunoSEQ assay, a bias-corrected multiplex PCR with high-throughput sequencing. The authors processed their data as follows. Every unique nucleotide sequence was considered a clone and was annotated with V, D and J genes, copy number and frequency. Sequences were labeled productive if in frame, and non-productive if out of frame or containing stop codons. As previously described, clonality was computed from Shannon's entropy. The predicted amino acid sequences of productive clones were used to derive mean CDR3 Kyte-Doolittle hydropathy. Scaled V gene usage was hierarchically clustered using Manhattan distance and complete linkage with the R hclust function. Sharing of clones by CDR3 amino acid sequence was evaluated by resampling 12 repertoires per group over 100 rounds. Repertoires were searched for approximately 70 published EBV-specific and about 240 published CMV-specific TCRbeta sequences. Analysis left out two CVID samples that produced under 10,000 sequences, so a few dozen CVID repertoires remained. Not all clones reach the TCRdb copy of this immuneACCESS table, which keeps in-frame sequences only. Checked studies attribute under half of the gap to unresolved V genes and leave the rest unexplained. V and J calls and clone size are given by that table; D and trimming were obtained from the DNA. The table for this sample lists just under 20,000 clones, none of them counted only once. The top ten clones comprise approximately 2.5% of the sample.

In its sample, this clone was seen many times. It lacks a known antigen. The receptor comes from a human donor with common variable immunodeficiency. The material sequenced was peripheral blood mononuclear cells.

The CDR3: CASSGPGGNEQYF. The sequenced part of the CDR3 DNA is TGTGCCAGCAGCGGACCCGGGGGGAACGAG. The rearranged chain carries TRBV7-8 and TRBJ2-7; 7 of the junction bases match TRBD2. The CDR3 end falls 3 residues outside the read, so it is completed with the germline J gene. Germline trimming amounts to 5 bases on V and 5 bases on J, with 6 as the count of junction bases outside the gene matches. CDR3 length: 13 amino acids, cysteine to phenylalanine. The DNA shown is the part of the CDR3 that was read: 30 bases, in frame from base 1. For CDR1 and CDR2, the germline V gene lists SGHVS and FQNEAQ.